Following are 31 T cell receptor beta chains from one sample sequenced in a study of blood T cell repertoires in COVID-19. Produced via immunoSEQ multiplex PCR; TCRdb's table is partial and in-frame only. This sample has approximately 300,000 clones, with approximately 90% found just once. Input material: peripheral blood. The receptors come from a woman aged 25 to 39 with COVID-19, enrolled during active disease.

In this sample, this clone turned up once. The rearrangement links TRBV7-3 to TRBJ1-4; D is possibly TRBD1 (6 bases). The germline V and J ends were trimmed by 1 base and 3 bases, with 9 bases remaining between them. The CDR3 contains 15 residues. Germline lookup yields CDR1 SGHTA and CDR2 FQGTGA. The DNA of the CDR3 is TGTGCCAGCAGCTTAAATGCAGGGGCTAATGAAAAACTGTTTTTT. This codes for CASSLNAGANEKLFF.

The chain is built from TRBV2 and TRBJ1-6, with D possibly being TRBD1 (5 bases). Germline assignment: CDR1 SNHLY and CDR2 FYNNEI. CDR3 size: 15 residues. Trimming took off 5 bases at V and 7 bases at J, with 15 bases between the two ends. The CDR3, as DNA: TGTGCCAGCAGTCAAAGCGAAACAGGCAATTCACCCCTCCACTTT. Translation: CASSQSETGNSPLHF. The full variable domain, its missing parts supplied by reference TRBV2 and TRBJ1-6, is EPEVTQTPSHQVTQMGQEVILRCVPISNHLYFYWYRQILGQKVEFLVSFYNNEISEKSEIFDDQFSVERPDGSNFTLKIRSTKLEDSAMYFCASSQSETGNSPLHFGNGTRLTVT.

The rearrangement links TRBV27 to TRBJ2-7, with D perhaps matching TRBD2 (6 bases). The V and J ends lost 4 bases and 1 base respectively, with 14 bases between them. Germline values: CDR1 MNHEY, CDR2 SMNVEV (reference sequence). This CDR3 spans 15 amino acids. CDR3 loop: CASSSPGRGSYEQYF. Here the CDR3 DNA reads TGTGCCAGCAGTTCCCCCGGGAGAGGTTCCTACGAGCAGTACTTC.

In this sample, this clone turned up once. This chain connects TRBV15 to TRBJ1-1; possible D gene TRBD1, 5 bases. This CDR3 has 14 residues. V gave up 1 base and J gave up 0 bases, with 6 bases separating them. Germline V CDR1 and CDR2: LNHNV, YYDKDF (reference sequence). The CDR3 sequence is CATSRGTMNTEAFF. The CDR3 DNA is TGTGCCACCAGCAGAGGGACAATGAACACTGAAGCTTTCTTT.

This clone came up a few times. The rearrangement uses TRBV28 and TRBJ1-1; D is unresolved. The CDR3 length is 16 residues. From germline, CDR1 is MDHEN and CDR2 SYDVKM. V was shortened by 3 bases and J by 3 bases, with 17 bases between the two germline ends. For the CDR3, the DNA is TGTGCCAGCAGTTTTTTATTTCGCGGCACGGACACTGAAGCTTTCTTT. Protein product: CASSFLFRGTDTEAFF.

The chain combines TRBV7-3 with TRBJ2-3; tentatively, D is TRBD2 (6 bases). This CDR3 region has 14 residues. The germline CDR1 and CDR2 sequences are SGHTA and FQGTGA. The V and J ends lost 2 bases and 5 bases respectively, with 11 bases between them. The CDR3 DNA follows: TGTGCCAGCAGCTTAGACGGGACTGGAGATACGCAGTATTTT. It yields the protein CASSLDGTGDTQYF.

The chain links TRBV19 to TRBJ2-3; TRBD1 is a possible D gene (5 bases). Deletions cut 6 bases from V and 0 bases from J, with 7 bases between. Germline V gene lookup returns CDR1 LNHDA and CDR2 SQIVND (reference sequence). This CDR3 region has 13 residues. CDR3 in amino acids: CASSPGSTDTQYF. In nucleotides, the CDR3 is TGTGCCAGTAGCCCAGGGAGCACAGATACGCAGTATTTT.

This clone was found once. This chain connects TRBV28 to TRBJ1-2; 8 nucleotides match TRBD1. This CDR3 spans 16 amino acids. The germline gives CDR1 MDHEN, CDR2 SYDVKM. J gave up 6 bases and V 4 bases, and 13 bases lay outside the gene matches. The CDR3 sequence is CASSSPDREIGDGYTF. The CDR3 DNA reads as TGTGCCAGCAGTTCCCCGGACAGGGAAATAGGGGATGGCTACACCTTC.

The chain has TRBV11-1 and TRBJ2-6; D remains unclear. From germline, CDR1 is SGHAT and CDR2 FQDESV (reference sequence). V lost 4 bases and J lost 0, with 7 bases in between. The CDR3 has 15 amino acids. CDR3 nucleotide sequence: TGTGCCAGCAGCTCCCCCCTCTCTGGGGCCAACGTCCTGACTTTC. Translated: CASSSPLSGANVLTF.

This chain uses TRBV7-9 with TRBJ1-1, with no clear D. This CDR3 region has 13 residues. Trimming removed 1 base at V and 1 base at J, with 4 bases between. Germline V gene lookup returns CDR1 SEHNR and CDR2 FQNEAQ (reference sequence). DNA for the CDR3: TGTGCCAGCAGCTTAGAACAGAACACTGAAGCTTTCTTT. Protein: CASSLEQNTEAFF.

The rearrangement uses TRBV27 and TRBJ2-7; 10 nucleotides match TRBD2. Germline-derived CDR1 and CDR2 are MNHEY and SMNVEV (reference sequence). The CDR3 loop spans 15 amino acids. Trimming took 5 bases from V and 4 from J; bases not matched to a gene: 8. CDR3 region: CASSILAGVGYEQYF. In DNA, the CDR3 is TGTGCCAGCAGTATTCTAGCGGGAGTCGGATACGAGCAGTACTTC.

V gene TRBV6-5 combines with J gene TRBJ2-7; 9 nucleotides align to TRBD2. The V and J ends lost 7 bases and 4 bases, in that order; junction bases with no gene match: 5. Germline V gene sequence: CDR1 MNHEY, CDR2 SVGAGI. This CDR3 contains 13 residues. In DNA, the CDR3 is TGTGCCAGCACCACGGGACTAGCTTACGAGCAGTACTTC. It is translated as CASTTGLAYEQYF.

J is TRBJ1-5 and V is TRBV28, with D uncertain. The CDR3 extends over 14 amino acids. V shed 3 bases and J shed 1 base, with 7 bases lying between them. Germline V gene data show CDR1 as MDHEN and CDR2 as SYDVKM. CDR3 nucleotides: TGTGCCAGCAGTTTTTCAGGCAGCAATCAGCCCCAGCATTTT. It specifies CASSFSGSNQPQHF.

This clone was seen only a few times. The rearrangement links TRBV6-1 to TRBJ2-1, with D possibly being TRBD2 (6 bases). The V gene's germline CDR1 is MNHNS and CDR2 SASEGT. This CDR3 contains 14 residues. Between the trimmed V and J ends, which lost 3 bases and 3 bases, there was a span of 9 bases. The CDR3 spells CASSEDYGYNEQFF. The CDR3, as DNA: TGTGCCAGCAGTGAGGACTATGGCTACAATGAGCAGTTCTTC.

This chain uses TRBV5-1 with TRBJ2-3; TRBD1 agrees at 8 bases. This CDR3 is built from 13 residues. V dropped 4 bases and J dropped 4; count of bases not matched to a gene: 2. From germline, CDR1 is SGHRS and CDR2 YFSETQ. The CDR3 is CASSGQGSDTQYF. The CDR3 region has the DNA TGCGCCAGCAGCGGACAGGGTTCAGATACGCAGTATTTT.

This chain uses TRBV5-1 with TRBJ2-2; possibly TRBD1 for D (6 bases). Germline V gives CDR1 SGHRS, CDR2 YFSETQ. Trimming left V 1 base short and J 6 bases short, with 10 bases between. The CDR3 runs 14 residues. As DNA, the CDR3 is TGCGCCAGCAGCTTGATGCAGGGGTCCGGGGAGCTGTTTTTT. The encoded protein is CASSLMQGSGELFF. Drawing the rest from reference TRBV5-1 and TRBJ2-2, the complete variable domain is KAGVTQTPRYLIKTRGQQVTLSCSPISGHRSVSWYQQTPGQGLQFLFEYFSETQRNKGNFPGRFSGRQFSNSRSEMNVSTLELGDSALYLCASSLMQGSGELFFGEGSRLTVL.

This clone was counted a single time. The CDR3 spells CATAGGPNTGELFF. The CDR3 coding sequence is TGTGCCACGGCGGGAGGGCCCAACACCGGGGAGCTGTTTTTT. The chain uses TRBV28 and TRBJ2-2; 9 bases match TRBD2. This CDR3 spans 14 amino acids. Germline CDR1 reads MDHEN; CDR2 reads SYDVKM. J gave up 2 bases and V 10 bases, and 5 bases lay outside the gene matches.

The chain carries TRBV7-6 and TRBJ2-1; TRBD2 aligns across 14 bases. The CDR3 has 17 amino acids. Germline assignment: CDR1 SGHVS and CDR2 FNYEAQ. V shed 5 bases, J shed 9 bases, and the junction held 12 bases outside the gene matches. CDR3 nucleotide sequence: TGTGCCAGCAGCCCAGGACTAGCGGGAGGTATTAGGTCTGAGCAGTTCTTC. Protein: CASSPGLAGGIRSEQFF.

The chain employs TRBV2 and TRBJ1-2; TRBD1 is a possible D gene (6 bases). V shed 8 bases and J shed 3 bases, with 13 bases lying between them. The CDR3 loop spans 13 amino acids. Germline V gene lookup returns CDR1 SNHLY and CDR2 FYNNEI. The chain's CDR3 is CASALDSDYGYTF. As DNA, the CDR3 is TGTGCCAGCGCTTTGGACAGCGACTATGGCTACACCTTC.

V and J are TRBV30 and TRBJ1-3; 8 nucleotides agree with TRBD1. Germline V gives CDR1 GTSNPN, CDR2 SVGIG (reference sequence). The CDR3 length is 17 residues. The V segment lost 3 bases and the J segment 0 bases; nucleotides outside the gene matches: 10. In DNA form, the CDR3 reads TGTGCCTGGAGAAGGGGTACAGGGGGTAACTCTGGAAACACCATATATTTT. This encodes CAWRRGTGGNSGNTIYF.

The chain carries TRBV30 and TRBJ1-5; D call uncertain. V lost 1 base and J 1 base, leaving 8 bases between the germline ends. The V gene's germline CDR1 is GTSNPN and CDR2 SVGIG (reference sequence). The CDR3 has 14 amino acids. The CDR3 region has the DNA TGTGCCTGGAGTGGAGTACAGAGCAATCAGCCCCAGCATTTT. Its translation is CAWSGVQSNQPQHF.

The rearrangement uses TRBV5-1 and TRBJ2-6; tentatively, D is TRBD1 (5 bases). The CDR3 contains 16 residues. Germline V gives CDR1 SGHRS, CDR2 YFSETQ. V lost 3 bases and J lost 2, with 12 bases in between. Here the CDR3 reads CASSSRGATGANVLTF. The CDR3 DNA follows: TGCGCCAGCAGCTCAAGGGGTGCCACTGGGGCCAACGTCCTGACTTTC.

The V call is TRBV5-6, the J call TRBJ2-6; D uncertain. The V and J ends lost 0 bases and 0 bases respectively, with 7 bases between them. From germline, CDR1 is SGHDT and CDR2 YYEEEE. This CDR3 is built from 16 residues. The CDR3 here is CASSLGLSSGANVLTF. In DNA, the CDR3 is TGTGCCAGCAGCTTGGGCTTGAGCTCTGGGGCCAACGTCCTGACTTTC.

J is TRBJ1-1 and V is TRBV4-1; D might be TRBD1 (5 bases). The CDR3 length is 17 residues. CDR1 and CDR2 from the germline V gene are MGHRA and YSYEKL. V lost 5 bases and J 0 bases, leaving 19 bases between the germline ends. The CDR3 reads CASSSAGRTSLNTEAFF. CDR3 DNA sequence: TGCGCCAGCAGCTCTGCGGGGCGAACCTCCTTGAACACTGAAGCTTTCTTT.

In this sample, this clone turned up once. This chain connects TRBV25-1 to TRBJ1-1; D gene ambiguous. Trimming took 1 base from V and 3 from J, leaving 6 bases between them. The CDR3 sequence is 13 residues long. Germline CDR1 is MGHDK and CDR2 is SYGVNS. The CDR3 nucleotides read TGTGCCAGCAGTGAATCGGCGGACACTGAAGCTTTCTTT. Its protein is CASSESADTEAFF. The full variable domain, its missing parts supplied by reference TRBV25-1 and TRBJ1-1, is EADIYQTPRYLVIGTGKKITLECSQTMGHDKMYWYQQDPGMELHLIHYSYGVNSTEKGDLSSESTVSRIRTEHFPLTLESARPSHTSQYLCASSESADTEAFFGQGTRLTVV.

The chain recombines TRBV6-5 with TRBJ2-2, with D maybe TRBD2 (5 bases). This CDR3 region has 14 residues. Germline V gene sequence: CDR1 MNHEY, CDR2 SVGAGI. V lost 3 bases and J 3 bases, leaving 8 bases between the germline ends. The CDR3 spells CASSYRGYTGELFF. The CDR3 DNA follows: TGTGCCAGCAGTTATCGGGGATACACCGGGGAGCTGTTTTTT.

The chain recombines TRBV7-9 with TRBJ2-5; TRBD2 agrees at 7 bases. This CDR3 spans 15 amino acids. CDR1 SEHNR and CDR2 FQNEAQ come from the germline V gene (reference sequence). Unmatched junction bases numbered 13, after V lost 5 bases and J lost 7 bases. The CDR3 is CASSLGIAGEGTQYF. In DNA form, the CDR3 reads TGTGCCAGCAGCCTGGGGATTGCGGGAGAGGGGACCCAGTACTTC. Together with reference TRBV7-9 and TRBJ2-5, the CDR3 gives the full variable domain: DTGVSQNPRHKITKRGQNVTFRCDPISEHNRLYWYRQTLGQGPEFLTYFQNEAQLEKSRLLSDRFSAERPKGSFSTLEIQRTEQGDSAMYLCASSLGIAGEGTQYFGPGTRLLVL.

The chain is built from TRBV7-8 and TRBJ2-2; 12 bases fit TRBD2. Germline values: CDR1 SGHVS, CDR2 FQNEAQ. The junction had 3 bases not matched to a gene; V was cut back by 5 bases and J by 5 bases. This CDR3 has 15 residues. CDR3 sequence reads: CASSRGLAGTGELFF. DNA of the CDR3: TGTGCCAGCAGCCGAGGACTAGCGGGAACCGGGGAGCTGTTTTTT.

This clone showed up just once. V is TRBV6-2 or TRBV6-3 and J is TRBJ1-2; no reliable D call. The CDR3 runs 14 residues. CDR1 and CDR2 from the germline V gene are MNHEY and SVGEGT. V dropped 5 bases and J dropped 4 bases, with 14 bases sitting between them. In DNA, the CDR3 is TGTGCCAGCAGTCAACCTCCTAGTGGCTATGGCTACACCTTC. As protein: CASSQPPSGYGYTF.

This rearrangement joins TRBV19 to TRBJ2-7, with 12 bases lining up with TRBD1. This CDR3 spans 14 amino acids. Losses at the gene ends were 4 bases for V and 5 bases for J; bases not matched to a gene: 3. Germline CDR1 LNHDA, CDR2 SQIVND (reference sequence). The CDR3, as DNA: TGTGCCAGTAGTAGGGGACAGGGGGCGAACGAGCAGTACTTC. Translating it yields CASSRGQGANEQYF.

CDR3 sequence reads: CASSQSAGYSYEQYF. The CDR3 region has the DNA TGTGCCAGCAGCCAGAGTGCGGGATACTCCTACGAGCAGTACTTC. The gene calls are TRBV14 and TRBJ2-7; D perhaps matches TRBD2 (6 bases). V was trimmed by 3 bases and J by 0 bases, leaving 12 bases between them. The CDR3 covers 15 residues. Germline CDR1 and CDR2: SGHDN and FVKESK.